This TCR beta chain comes out of a study of cytomegalovirus exposure and HLA in healthy donors. On this clone: Its antigen is unknown.

60 Vbeta and 13 Jbeta primers were used in PCR. TCRdb keeps only in-frame clones here, not all; method: immunoSEQ multiplex PCR. The top ten clones hold under 3% of a sample with about 180,000 clones, about 72% of them seen once. V lost 5 bases and J lost 3; bases outside the gene matches: 7. Germline values: CDR1 SGHVS, CDR2 FQNEAQ. The CDR3 spans 15 residues. Study-wide findings and caveats: An ancestry cluster, one associated with Asian ancestry, reportedly showed fewer N-insertions than the approximately 670-donor mean in a later analysis. Some public TCRs appeared in many individuals, while most sequences were rare. Confirmation in vitro established that a few CMV-associated chains were specific for CMV antigens. Later analysis identified a missense DCLRE1C variant that was linked to TCR beta V- and J-gene trimming.

The chain employs TRBV7-8 and TRBJ1-2, with 9 bases aligning to TRBD1. The sequenced material came from PBMCs. The sequence was obtained from a human donor in good health. In DNA form, the CDR3 reads TGTGCCAGCAGCCCAAACAGGGGGCCCTACTATGGCTACACCTTC. Translating gives CASSPNRGPYYGYTF.